The sequence of this T cell receptor beta chain was determined in a study of blood T cell repertoires in COVID-19. Study summary: PBMCs, B-cell-depleted T cells, or T cells were the source of the cDNA or gDNA that made up the material.

In the original workflow: Amplification of reference gene primers provided the estimated nucleated cell counts. Sequenced by immunoSEQ multiplex PCR; TCRdb stores in-frame clones only, minus some. V and J calls plus clone size are reproduced from that table; the DNA served to infer D and trimming. Found here are about 250,000 clones, about nine tenths of them singletons; the top ten hold around 1.7%. The V gene end was trimmed by 3 bases and the J gene end by 2 bases; junction bases not matched to a gene: 3. This CDR3 region has 15 residues. Germline V CDR1 and CDR2: LGHDT, YNNKEL (reference sequence).

The clonotype originates from a woman in her sixties or seventies who had recovered from COVID-19. The rearrangement links TRBV3-1 (or the pseudogene TRBV3-2) to TRBJ2-3; 9 bases are a match to TRBD2. Sequenced: peripheral blood. The CDR3 nucleotides are TGTGCCAGCAGCCAGTCTAGCGGGGACACAGATACGCAGTATTTT. Its protein product is CASSQSSGDTDTQYF.